This TCR beta chain is from a study of early stage breast cancer tumors. General study results and limits: Tumor and normal breast were distinguished via blood comparison in about 90% of the 16 patients. Enriched TCRB sequences shared across patients were mostly commonly generated sequences. Bulk DNA sequencing of unsorted cells missed chain pairing and markers.

A word on this clone: Its antigen is currently unknown.

The table came from immunoSEQ multiplex PCR; TCRdb's copy has only in-frame clones and leaves some out. Of fewer than 75,000 clones listed, 65% to 80% are singletons. The receptor was isolated from a person aged 30 to 40 with breast cancer. The sample was blood.

The CDR3 DNA follows: TGTGCCAGCAGTCCTTTTAGGGATGAGGGCTACACCTTC. Translation: CASSPFRDEGYTF. The V call is TRBV7-6, the J call TRBJ1-2; the D is unclear. The V end lost 6 bases, the J end lost 8 bases, and 16 bases lay between the germline ends. The CDR3 consists of 13 residues. Germline V CDR1 and CDR2: SGHVS, FNYEAQ.